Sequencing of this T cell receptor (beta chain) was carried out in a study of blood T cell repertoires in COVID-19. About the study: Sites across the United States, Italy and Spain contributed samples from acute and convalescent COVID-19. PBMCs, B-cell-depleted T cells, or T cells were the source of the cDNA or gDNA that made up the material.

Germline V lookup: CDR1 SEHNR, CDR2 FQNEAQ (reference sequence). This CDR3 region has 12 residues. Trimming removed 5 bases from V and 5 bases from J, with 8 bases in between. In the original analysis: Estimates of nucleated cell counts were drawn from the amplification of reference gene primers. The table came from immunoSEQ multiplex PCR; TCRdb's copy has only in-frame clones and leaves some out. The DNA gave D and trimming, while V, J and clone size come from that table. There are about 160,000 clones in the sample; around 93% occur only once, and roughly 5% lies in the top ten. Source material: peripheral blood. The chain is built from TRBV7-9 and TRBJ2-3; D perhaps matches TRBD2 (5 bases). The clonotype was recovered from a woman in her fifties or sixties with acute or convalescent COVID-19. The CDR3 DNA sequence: TGTGCCAGCAGCCGCGCGGGAGATACGCAGTATTTT. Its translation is CASSRAGDTQYF.